The sequence of this TCR beta chain was determined in a study of OX40 agonist ivuxolimab in advanced cancers. Here immunoSEQ multiplex PCR was the method, and the copy in TCRdb shows in-frame clones only, minus some. The table includes roughly 70,000 clones, about 88% detected once. The V and J ends lost 3 bases and 6 bases respectively, with 6 bases between them. The germline V gene encodes CDR1 MDHEN and CDR2 SYDVKM. This CDR3 is built from 11 residues. The sequence was obtained from an adult with an advanced solid tumor such as melanoma, head and neck, liver or kidney cancer. V usage is TRBV28 and J usage is TRBJ2-7, with a weak D call TRBD2 (6 bases). The sequencing here drew on CD4+ or CD8+ T cells sorted from blood, taken in a trial of the OX40 agonist ivuxolimab. The CDR3 DNA follows: TGTGCCAGCAGTTTCGGGAGCGAGCAGTACTTC. Translating gives CASSFGSEQYF.